A single sample gave rise to the 15 T cell receptor beta chains below, sequenced in a study of preoperative IRX-2 immunotherapy in early breast cancer (dated by TCRdb to between 2017 and 2020). What this sample's treatment or condition label stands for: preoperative locoregional IRX-2 cytokine immunotherapy. Library construction relied on the immunoSEQ multiplex PCR assay. TCRdb re-hosts the immuneACCESS table, in-frame sequences only. Its copies lack some clones; in the studies checked, an unresolved V gene accounts for under half of them, and the cause for the rest is not known. The sample table lists around 62,000 clones, approximately 95% of them with a count of one. In total, the top ten clones hold 1.5% to 2% of the sample. Sampling took place from a patient treated with IRX-2 immunotherapy. Receptor source: a human donor with breast cancer.

This chain uses TRBV7-9 with TRBJ2-3; D gene unclear. Between the trimmed V and J ends, which lost 5 bases and 2 bases, there was a span of 14 bases. Germline V CDR1 and CDR2: SEHNR, FQNEAQ (reference sequence). The CDR3 covers 15 residues. CDR3 in DNA: TGTGCCAGCAGCGAGTTTAGTCAGTTCACAGATACGCAGTATTTT. Its protein is CASSEFSQFTDTQYF.

The chain uses TRBV7-7 and TRBJ2-7, with 9 bases fitting TRBD1. Unmatched junction bases numbered 3, after V lost 3 bases and J lost 0 bases. The CDR3 covers 15 residues. From germline, CDR1 is SSHAT and CDR2 FNYEAQ (reference sequence). Here the CDR3 reads CASSLGQGSSYEQYF. DNA of the CDR3: TGTGCCAGCAGCTTGGGACAGGGAAGCTCCTACGAGCAGTACTTC.

The chain recombines TRBV27 with TRBJ1-1, with 8 bases aligning to TRBD1. Germline V gene sequence: CDR1 MNHEY, CDR2 SMNVEV (reference sequence). This CDR3 region has 14 residues. V lost 6 bases, J lost 4 bases, and 7 bases stayed unmatched. The CDR3 DNA follows: TGTGCCAGCAGGAGCAACCAGGGGGCCACTGAAGCTTTCTTT. Its translation: CASRSNQGATEAFF.

This chain connects TRBV7-9 to TRBJ2-3; D unresolved. Germline V CDR1 and CDR2: SEHNR, FQNEAQ (reference sequence). The CDR3 runs to 14 residues. The ends were cut back, 2 bases at V and 2 bases at J, with 8 bases in the middle. CDR3 bases: TGTGCCAGCAGCTTACGTGGGGACACAGATACGCAGTATTTT. Amino acids: CASSLRGDTDTQYF.

In its sample, this clone was seen once. The chain joins TRBV7-9 to TRBJ1-1; D gene ambiguous. CDR1 and CDR2 from the germline V gene are SEHNR and FQNEAQ (reference sequence). V was trimmed by 1 base and J by 4 bases, leaving 7 bases between them. The CDR3 loop spans 13 amino acids. CDR3 amino acids: CASSLEAGTEAFF. The CDR3 DNA follows: TGTGCCAGCAGCTTAGAGGCCGGCACTGAAGCTTTCTTT.

In its sample, this clone was seen once. V is TRBV29-1 and J is TRBJ1-2; maybe TRBD1 (5 bases). This CDR3 contains 12 residues. V was pared by 4 bases and J by 5 bases, with 11 bases between. Germline CDR1 reads SQVTM; CDR2 reads ANQGSEA. The CDR3 reads CSVGGGGYGYTF. The CDR3 DNA follows: TGCAGCGTTGGGGGCGGGGGGTATGGCTACACCTTC.

This chain links TRBV28 with TRBJ2-7, with D unclear. V was shortened by 4 bases and J by 9 bases, with 13 bases between the two germline ends. The CDR3 runs 12 residues. Germline CDR1 and CDR2: MDHEN and SYDVKM. CDR3 loop: CASSSANLGQYF. CDR3 coding DNA: TGTGCCAGCAGTTCAGCCAACTTGGGGCAGTACTTC.

The rearrangement uses TRBV6-1 and TRBJ1-2; maybe TRBD1 (6 bases). Trimming took 2 bases from V and 4 from J, leaving 11 bases between them. This CDR3 is 14 amino acids long. The germline gives CDR1 MNHNS, CDR2 SASEGT. The chain's CDR3 is CASSEPPGVYGYTF. Here the CDR3 DNA reads TGTGCCAGCAGTGAACCCCCAGGGGTCTATGGCTACACCTTC.

The CDR3 region has the DNA TGTGCCAGTAGGGGATTAAAGAACACTGAAGCTTTCTTT. This gives the protein CASRGLKNTEAFF. The gene calls are TRBV7-9 and TRBJ1-1, with D maybe TRBD1 (5 bases). Germline-derived CDR1 and CDR2 are SEHNR and FQNEAQ (reference sequence). V lost 9 bases and J 1 base, leaving 12 bases between the germline ends. The CDR3 length is 13 residues.

The chain is built from TRBV5-1 and TRBJ2-1; D not resolved. Trimming stripped 0 bases from V and 0 bases from J, with 7 bases between. Germline CDR1 and CDR2: SGHRS and YFSETQ. CDR3 length: 15 amino acids. The CDR3 DNA reads TGCGCCAGCAGCTTGGGGCAGAGCTCCTACAATGAGCAGTTCTTC. This translates into CASSLGQSSYNEQFF.

The chain is built from TRBV25-1 and TRBJ2-1, with 10 bases identical to TRBD1. From germline, CDR1 is MGHDK and CDR2 SYGVNS. V lost 3 bases and J lost 5; bases outside the gene matches: 4. This CDR3 region has 15 residues. DNA of the CDR3: TGTGCCAGCAGTGAGGTGACAGGGGGCCACAATGAGCAGTTCTTC. Translated: CASSEVTGGHNEQFF.

The genes are TRBV10-3 and TRBJ1-5; 9 nucleotides align to TRBD1. Germline V CDR1 and CDR2: ENHRY, SYGVKD. Losses at the gene ends were 6 bases for V and 3 bases for J; bases not matched to a gene: 6. The CDR3 sequence is 15 residues long. The CDR3 DNA is TGTGCCATCAGCACCGGGACAGGGACCAATCAGCCCCAGCATTTT. This sequence encodes CAISTGTGTNQPQHF.

The chain is built from TRBV7-9 and TRBJ2-1; 10 positions match TRBD2. Germline V gene sequence: CDR1 SEHNR, CDR2 FQNEAQ (reference sequence). V lost 5 bases to trimming and J lost 2 bases; unmatched junction nucleotides: 6. CDR3 length equals 16 residues. CDR3 sequence reads: CASSVPSGGPYNEQFF. In DNA form, the CDR3 reads TGTGCCAGCAGCGTCCCTAGCGGGGGCCCCTACAATGAGCAGTTCTTC.

The V and J genes are TRBV11-2 and TRBJ2-3; D gene unclear. V was cut by 1 base and J by 6 bases, with 5 bases left in between. Germline V gene lookup returns CDR1 SGHAT and CDR2 FQNNGV. The CDR3 runs to 12 residues. The CDR3 spells CASSLVWDTQYF. The DNA of the CDR3 is TGTGCCAGCAGCTTAGTTTGGGATACGCAGTATTTT.

The V gene is TRBV7-9, the J gene TRBJ2-1; 7 bases are a match to TRBD1. V dropped 1 base and J dropped 2; count of bases not matched to a gene: 5. The CDR3 has 16 residues. The germline V gene has CDR1 SEHNR and CDR2 FQNEAQ (reference sequence). The CDR3 region is CASSLDWTGPYNEQFF. CDR3 coding DNA: TGTGCCAGCAGCTTAGATTGGACAGGACCCTACAATGAGCAGTTCTTC.